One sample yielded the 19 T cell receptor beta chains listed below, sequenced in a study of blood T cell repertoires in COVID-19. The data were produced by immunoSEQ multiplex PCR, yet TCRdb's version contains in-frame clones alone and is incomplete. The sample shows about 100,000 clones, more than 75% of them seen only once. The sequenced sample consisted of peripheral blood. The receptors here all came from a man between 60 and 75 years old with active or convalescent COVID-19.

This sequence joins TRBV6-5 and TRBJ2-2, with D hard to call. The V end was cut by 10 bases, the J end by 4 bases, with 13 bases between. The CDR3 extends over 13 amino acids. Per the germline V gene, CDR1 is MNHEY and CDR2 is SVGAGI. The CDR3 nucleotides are TGTGCCACCGACGGAGAGGTCACCGGGGAGCTGTTTTTT. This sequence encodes CATDGEVTGELFF.

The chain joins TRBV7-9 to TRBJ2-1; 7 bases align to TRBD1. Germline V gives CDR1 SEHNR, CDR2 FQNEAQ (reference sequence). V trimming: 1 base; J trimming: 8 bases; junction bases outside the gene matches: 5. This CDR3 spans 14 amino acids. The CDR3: CASSLGTGADEQFF. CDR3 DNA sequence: TGTGCCAGCAGCTTAGGTACAGGGGCGGATGAGCAGTTCTTC. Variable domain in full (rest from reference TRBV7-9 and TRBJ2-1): DTGVSQNPRHKITKRGQNVTFRCDPISEHNRLYWYRQTLGQGPEFLTYFQNEAQLEKSRLLSDRFSAERPKGSFSTLEIQRTEQGDSAMYLCASSLGTGADEQFFGPGTRLTVL.

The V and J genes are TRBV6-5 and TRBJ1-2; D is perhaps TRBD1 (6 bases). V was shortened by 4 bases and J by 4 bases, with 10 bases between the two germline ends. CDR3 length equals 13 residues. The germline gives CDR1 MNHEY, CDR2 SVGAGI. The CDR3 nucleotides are TGTGCCAGCAGTTCTGGCAGGGGCTATGGCTACACCTTC. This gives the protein CASSSGRGYGYTF.

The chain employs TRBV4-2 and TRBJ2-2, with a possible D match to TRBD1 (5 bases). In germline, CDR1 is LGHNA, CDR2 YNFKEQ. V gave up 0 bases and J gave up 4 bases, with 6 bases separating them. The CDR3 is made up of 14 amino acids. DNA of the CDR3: TGTGCCAGCAGCCAAGAACAGGTCACCGGGGAGCTGTTTTTT. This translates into CASSQEQVTGELFF.

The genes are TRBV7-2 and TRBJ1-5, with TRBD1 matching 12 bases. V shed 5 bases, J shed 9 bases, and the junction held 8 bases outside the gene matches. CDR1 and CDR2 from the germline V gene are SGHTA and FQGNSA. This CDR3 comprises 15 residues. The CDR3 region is CASSGGQGALGPQHF. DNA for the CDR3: TGTGCCAGCAGCGGGGGACAGGGGGCCCTCGGGCCCCAGCATTTT.

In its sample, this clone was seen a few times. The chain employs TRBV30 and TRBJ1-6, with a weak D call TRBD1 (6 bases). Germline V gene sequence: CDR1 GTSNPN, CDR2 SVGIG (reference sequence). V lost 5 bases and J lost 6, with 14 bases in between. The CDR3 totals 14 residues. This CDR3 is CAWGRGASNSPLHF. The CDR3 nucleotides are TGTGCCTGGGGCCGGGGGGCGAGTAATTCACCCCTCCACTTT. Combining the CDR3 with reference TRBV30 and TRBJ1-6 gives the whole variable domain SQTIHQWPATLVQPVGSPLSLECTVEGTSNPNLYWYRQAAGRGLQLLFYSVGIGQISSEVPQNLSASRPQDRQFILSSKKLLLSDSGFYLCAWGRGASNSPLHFGNGTRLTVT.

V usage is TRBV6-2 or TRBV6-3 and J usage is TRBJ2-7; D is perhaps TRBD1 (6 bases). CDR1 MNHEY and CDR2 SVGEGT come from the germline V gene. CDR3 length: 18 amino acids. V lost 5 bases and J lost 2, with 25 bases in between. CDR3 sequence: CASSHPLTGQQNPYEQYV. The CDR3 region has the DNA TGTGCCAGCAGTCATCCCCTGACGGGACAACAGAACCCCTACGAGCAGTACGTC.

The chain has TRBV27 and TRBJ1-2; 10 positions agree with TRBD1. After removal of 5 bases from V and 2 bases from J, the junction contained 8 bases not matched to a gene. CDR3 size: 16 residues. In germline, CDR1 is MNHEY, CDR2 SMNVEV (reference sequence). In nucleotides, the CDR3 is TGTGCCAGCAGTGGATTACCGGGACAGGGGAACTATGGCTACACCTTC. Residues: CASSGLPGQGNYGYTF.

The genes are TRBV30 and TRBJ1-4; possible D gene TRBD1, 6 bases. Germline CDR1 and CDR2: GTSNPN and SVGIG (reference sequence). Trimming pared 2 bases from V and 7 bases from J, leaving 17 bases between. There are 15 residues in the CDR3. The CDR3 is CAWSLGAGAAEKLFF. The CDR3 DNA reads TGTGCCTGGAGTTTAGGGGCAGGGGCCGCTGAAAAACTGTTTTTT.

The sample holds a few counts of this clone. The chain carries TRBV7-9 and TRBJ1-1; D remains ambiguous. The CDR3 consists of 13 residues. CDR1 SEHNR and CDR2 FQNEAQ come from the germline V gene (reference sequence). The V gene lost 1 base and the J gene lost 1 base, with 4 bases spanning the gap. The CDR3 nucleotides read TGTGCCAGCAGCTTAGGGGCGAACACTGAAGCTTTCTTT. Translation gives CASSLGANTEAFF.

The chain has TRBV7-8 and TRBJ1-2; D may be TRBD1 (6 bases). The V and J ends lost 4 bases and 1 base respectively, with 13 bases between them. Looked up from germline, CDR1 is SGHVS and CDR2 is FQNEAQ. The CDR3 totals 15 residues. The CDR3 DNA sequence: TGTGCCAGCAGCTCCCAGGGCAGGGGTAACTATGGCTACACCTTC. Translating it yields CASSSQGRGNYGYTF.

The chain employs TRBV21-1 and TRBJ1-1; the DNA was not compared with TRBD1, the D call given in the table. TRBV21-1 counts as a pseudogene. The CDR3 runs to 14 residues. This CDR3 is CASSKWGPPPGAFF. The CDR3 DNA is TGTGCCAGCAGCAAATGGGGGCCGCCCCCGGGGGCTTTCTTT.

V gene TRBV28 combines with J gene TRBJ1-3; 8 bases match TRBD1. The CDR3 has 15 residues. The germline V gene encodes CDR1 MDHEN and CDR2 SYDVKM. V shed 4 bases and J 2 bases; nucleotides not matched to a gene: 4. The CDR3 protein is CASSSFRGPGNTIYF. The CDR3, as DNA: TGTGCCAGCAGTTCTTTCAGGGGGCCTGGAAACACCATATATTTT. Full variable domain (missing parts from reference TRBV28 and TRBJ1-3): DVKVTQSSRYLVKRTGEKVFLECVQDMDHENMFWYRQDPGLGLRLIYFSYDVKMKEKGDIPEGYSVSREKKERFSLILESASTNQTSMYLCASSSFRGPGNTIYFGEGSWLTVV.

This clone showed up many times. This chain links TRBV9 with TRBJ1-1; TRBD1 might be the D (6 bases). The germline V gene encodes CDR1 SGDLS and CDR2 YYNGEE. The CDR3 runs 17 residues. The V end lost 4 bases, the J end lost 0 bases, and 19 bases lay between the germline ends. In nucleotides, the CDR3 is TGTGCCAGCAGCAGAGGGGACATGGGGCGGATGAACACTGAAGCTTTCTTT. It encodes CASSRGDMGRMNTEAFF. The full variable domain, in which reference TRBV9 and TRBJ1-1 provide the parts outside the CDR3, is DSGVTQTPKHLITATGQRVTLRCSPRSGDLSVYWYQQSLDQGLQFLIQYYNGEERAKGNILERFSAQQFPDLHSELNLSSLELGDSALYFCASSRGDMGRMNTEAFFGQGTRLTVV.

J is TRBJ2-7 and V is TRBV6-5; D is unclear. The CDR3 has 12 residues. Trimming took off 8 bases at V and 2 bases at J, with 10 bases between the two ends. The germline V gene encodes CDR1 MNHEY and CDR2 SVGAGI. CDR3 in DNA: TGTGCCAGCGGCCGATCAACCTACGAGCAGTACGTC. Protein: CASGRSTYEQYV.

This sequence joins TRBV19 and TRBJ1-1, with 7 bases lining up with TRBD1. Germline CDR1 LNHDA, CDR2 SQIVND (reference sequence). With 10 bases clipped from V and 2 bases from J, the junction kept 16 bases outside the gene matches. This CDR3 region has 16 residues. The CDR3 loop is CATATGQTSTNTEAFF. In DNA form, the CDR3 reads TGTGCCACCGCGACGGGACAGACTAGTACCAACACTGAAGCTTTCTTT.

DNA for the CDR3: TGTGCCATCAAAACCGGGACAGGGAGCTCCTACGAGCAGTACTTC. The encoded protein is CAIKTGTGSSYEQYF. This chain uses TRBV10-3 with TRBJ2-7; TRBD1 aligns across 9 bases. Per the germline V gene, CDR1 is ENHRY and CDR2 is SYGVKD. This CDR3 region has 15 residues. V lost 7 bases and J lost 0; bases outside the gene matches: 7.

The CDR3 DNA follows: TGTGCCAGCTCACCCCAGGACAGCGTGACTAATGAAAAACTGTTTTTT. Amino acid sequence: CASSPQDSVTNEKLFF. The chain uses TRBV18 and TRBJ1-4; D is perhaps TRBD1 (6 bases). The CDR3 is made up of 16 amino acids. V was pared by 3 bases and J by 2 bases, with 13 bases between. Germline CDR1 KGHSH, CDR2 LQKENI.

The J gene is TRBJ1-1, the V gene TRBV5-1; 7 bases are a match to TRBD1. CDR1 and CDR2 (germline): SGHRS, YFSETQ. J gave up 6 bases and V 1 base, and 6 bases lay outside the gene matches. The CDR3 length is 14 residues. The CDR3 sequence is CASSLIRGQAEAFF. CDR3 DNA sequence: TGCGCCAGCAGCTTGATTAGGGGGCAGGCTGAAGCTTTCTTT.